The 23 T cell receptor beta chains below come from one sample, sequenced in a study of identical twins' blood T cells. TCRdb fed the 5' RACE reads into MiXCR, producing one record per CDR3 protein. This sample has hundreds of thousands of distinct CDR3 sequences, with roughly 31% found just once. Material: PBMCs. The receptors come from a woman aged 18-49 years in good health.

In the case of this clonotype: A read error may be the cause here, since a much bigger clone is one base away. The chain employs TRBV6-8 and TRBJ1-1; D not certain. The CDR3 extends over 14 amino acids. Germline CDR1 is MNHGY and CDR2 is SAAAGT. CDR3 in DNA: TGTGTCAGCAGGCTAGGACGGGAGAACACTGAAGCTTTCTTT. This sequence encodes CVSRLGRENTEAFF.

This chain uses TRBV10-3 with TRBJ2-2, with TRBD2 matching 7 bases. The germline V gene has CDR1 ENHRY and CDR2 SYGVKD. The V segment lost 4 bases and the J segment 1 base; nucleotides outside the gene matches: 6. This CDR3 region has 16 residues. CDR3 loop: CAISVGGGRNTGELFF. The CDR3 DNA reads as TGTGCCATCAGTGTAGGTGGCGGGAGGAACACCGGGGAGCTGTTTTTT.

Regarding this clonotype: A much larger clone lies a single base off, so this may be a read error. The chain carries TRBV7-6 and TRBJ2-3, with TRBD2 matching over 7 bases. This CDR3 has 16 residues. Germline CDR1 is SGHVS and CDR2 is FNYEAQ. CDR3 in amino acids: CARSLVGGTITDTQYF. Written as DNA, the CDR3 is TGTGCCCGCAGCTTAGTGGGCGGGACTATCACAGATACGCAGTATTTT.

This clonotype was recorded a few times. This chain connects TRBV29-1 to TRBJ1-2; tentative D call: TRBD1 (6 bases). The V end was cut by 3 bases, the J end by 8 bases, with 13 bases between. The CDR3 is 12 amino acids. From germline, CDR1 is SQVTM and CDR2 ANQGSEA. CDR3 residues: CSVEPGGDGYTF. CDR3 coding DNA: TGCAGCGTTGAGCCCGGGGGCGACGGCTACACCTTC.

V is TRBV25-1 and J is TRBJ1-5; D is uncertain. The CDR3 is 15 amino acids. The germline V and J ends were trimmed by 3 bases and 5 bases, with 14 bases remaining between them. CDR1 is MGHDK and CDR2 is SYGVNS in the germline V gene. The DNA of the CDR3 is TGTGCCAGCAGTGATGCGGGGTTTTTCGATCAGCCCCAGCATTTT. Its translation: CASSDAGFFDQPQHF.

V and J are TRBV20-1 and TRBJ2-3; TRBD2 matches 9 bases. This CDR3 has 16 amino acids. J gave up 4 bases and V 4 bases, and 12 bases lay outside the gene matches. Germline V gene lookup returns CDR1 DFQATT and CDR2 SNEGSKA (reference sequence). CDR3 sequence (DNA): TGCAGTGCTAAGGGTTCGCGGGAGGGTTCACCAGATACGCAGTATTTT. It translates to CSAKGSREGSPDTQYF.

Only a few counts were recorded for this clonotype. The rearrangement links TRBV6-6 to TRBJ1-6; 9 bases map to TRBD1. Losses at the gene ends were 0 bases for V and 10 bases for J; bases not matched to a gene: 4. Germline-derived CDR1 and CDR2 are MNHNY and SVGAGI (reference sequence). The CDR3 covers 15 residues. The CDR3 DNA follows: TGTGCCAGCAGTTACTCGGGACAGGGAGGGTCACCCCTCCACTTT. This sequence encodes CASSYSGQGGSPLHF.

The table lists this clonotype with a few counts. V and J are TRBV29-1 and TRBJ1-3; 7 positions match TRBD1. CDR1 is SQVTM, CDR2 ANQGSEA, per germline. V was pared by 4 bases and J by 2 bases, with 11 bases of the junction left unmatched. The CDR3 has 16 residues. CDR3 residues: CSVVMLRQGTGNTIYF. In nucleotides, the CDR3 is TGCAGCGTTGTAATGCTGCGACAGGGTACTGGAAACACCATATATTTT.

A few counts support this clonotype. This chain connects TRBV20-1 to TRBJ2-1; 8 nucleotides align to TRBD1. This CDR3 has 12 residues. V lost 3 bases and J lost 8; bases outside the gene matches: 3. In germline, CDR1 is DFQATT, CDR2 SNEGSKA (reference sequence). CDR3 residues: CSARTGVYEQFF. The CDR3, as DNA: TGCAGTGCTAGGACAGGGGTTTATGAGCAGTTCTTC.

The rearrangement uses TRBV5-6 and TRBJ1-2; 8 bases match TRBD1. The V gene end was trimmed by 4 bases and the J gene end by 8 bases; junction bases not matched to a gene: 10. This CDR3 region has 14 residues. The V gene's germline CDR1 is SGHDT and CDR2 YYEEEE. CDR3 DNA sequence: TGTGCCAGCAGCGGTACAGGGGGAGGATGGGGCTACACCTTC. Its translation is CASSGTGGGWGYTF.

The gene calls are TRBV5-6 and TRBJ2-7; TRBD2 matches 11 bases. The CDR3 contains 16 residues. CDR1 and CDR2 (germline): SGHDT, YYEEEE. Germline trimming cut 4 bases from V and 6 bases from J; bases unmatched to any gene: 12. The CDR3 here is CASSNSRLAGSGEQYF. CDR3 DNA: TGTGCCAGCAGCAATTCCCGACTAGCGGGAAGCGGCGAGCAGTACTTC.

The V call is TRBV7-2, the J call TRBJ1-2, with D uncertain. Trimming removed 6 bases from V and 5 bases from J, with 16 bases in between. The CDR3 loop spans 14 amino acids. Germline assignment: CDR1 SGHTA and CDR2 FQGNSA. The CDR3 sequence is CASSPDMTNYGYTF. The CDR3, as DNA: TGTGCCAGCAGTCCCGATATGACGAATTATGGCTACACCTTC.

This clonotype was picked up many times. The rearrangement uses TRBV20-1 and TRBJ2-7; 11 bases are shared with TRBD2. The CDR3 runs to 17 residues. Losses at the gene ends were 2 bases for V and 0 bases for J; bases not matched to a gene: 9. Germline V gene lookup returns CDR1 DFQATT and CDR2 SNEGSKA (reference sequence). The CDR3 loop is CSARPVTSGVYSYEQYF. The CDR3 DNA follows: TGCAGTGCTAGACCTGTGACTAGCGGGGTTTACTCCTACGAGCAGTACTTC.

Many counts were recorded for this clonotype. This chain connects TRBV12-3 or TRBV12-4 to TRBJ2-3; D gene uncertain. The CDR3 sequence is 13 residues long. The V end lost 4 bases, the J end lost 2 bases, and 7 bases lay between the germline ends. The CDR3 coding sequence is TGTGCCAGCAGTTGGGGTGACACAGATACGCAGTATTTT. It translates to CASSWGDTDTQYF.

About this clonotype itself: A read error may produce the germline difference seen at one junction end. This chain links TRBV4-3 with TRBJ2-7; D is possibly TRBD1 (6 bases). CDR1 and CDR2 (germline): LGHNA, YSLEER. This CDR3 contains 16 residues. The CDR3 loop is CANSQEKGDNSYEQYF. The CDR3, as DNA: TGCGCCAACAGCCAAGAAAAAGGGGACAACTCCTACGAGCAGTACTTC.

V usage is TRBV11-1 and J usage is TRBJ1-3; D remains ambiguous. V was clipped by 5 bases and J by 0 bases, with 11 bases between them. The CDR3 loop spans 15 amino acids. Germline V gene data show CDR1 as SGHAT and CDR2 as FQDESV (reference sequence). The CDR3 DNA reads TGTGCCAGCAGCATAGGCCACGGCTCTGGAAACACCATATATTTT. Protein: CASSIGHGSGNTIYF.

The chain carries TRBV5-1 and TRBJ2-5, with no clear D. Deletions cut 3 bases from V and 3 bases from J, with 6 bases between. There are 12 residues in the CDR3. Germline CDR1 is SGHRS and CDR2 is YFSETQ. CDR3 in amino acids: CASSSNKETQYF. The CDR3 nucleotides are TGCGCCAGCAGCTCGAATAAAGAGACCCAGTACTTC.

The count of this clonotype is one. The CDR3 here is CASSFRDKGTEAFF. DNA of the CDR3: TGCGCCAGCAGCTTCCGGGACAAGGGCACTGAAGCTTTCTTT. The V gene is TRBV5-1, the J gene TRBJ1-1; tentatively, D is TRBD1 (6 bases). The V end was cut by 2 bases, the J end by 4 bases, with 12 bases between. This CDR3 has 14 amino acids. The germline V gene encodes CDR1 SGHRS and CDR2 YFSETQ.

Of note for this clonotype: A much larger clonotype is one base distant, so this may be a read error. The rearrangement uses TRBV20-1 and TRBJ1-1; perhaps TRBD1 as D (5 bases). V gave up 5 bases and J gave up 9 bases, with 22 bases separating them. This CDR3 is built from 14 residues. Germline V gives CDR1 DFQATT, CDR2 SNEGSKA (reference sequence). The CDR3 DNA reads TGCAGTGCTCAAAGGGGCCGACCACCTGCGAAAGCTTTCTTT. Encoded protein: CSAQRGRPPAKAFF.

In the case of this clonotype: An end of the junction does not agree with germline; a read error may underlie this. The chain has TRBV6-2 or TRBV6-3 and TRBJ2-1; D ambiguous. This CDR3 spans 13 amino acids. Germline V lookup: CDR1 MNHEY, CDR2 SVGEGT. The CDR3 loop is CASRYSGLDEQFF. As DNA, the CDR3 is TGTGCCAGCAGATACTCCGGGCTGGATGAGCAGTTCTTC.

The rearrangement joins TRBV20-1 to TRBJ2-2; unclear D gene. Germline-derived CDR1 and CDR2 are DFQATT and SNEGSKA (reference sequence). The CDR3 is made up of 15 amino acids. The ends were cut back, 6 bases at V and 2 bases at J, with 16 bases in the middle. CDR3 residues: CSAPSSHGNTGELFF. The DNA for the CDR3 is TGCAGTGCCCCCTCCTCCCACGGAAACACCGGGGAGCTGTTTTTT.

This clonotype was seen more than once but under ten times. The chain joins TRBV5-1 to TRBJ2-2, with no clear D. V lost 2 bases, J lost 0 bases, and 5 bases lay in between. CDR1 and CDR2 (germline): SGHRS, YFSETQ. The CDR3 spans 14 residues. CDR3 protein: CASSFAPNTGELFF. CDR3 in DNA: TGCGCCAGCAGCTTTGCCCCGAACACCGGGGAGCTGTTTTTT.

This clonotype was recorded a few times. The rearrangement links TRBV29-1 to TRBJ1-1; D call uncertain. The germline V gene encodes CDR1 SQVTM and CDR2 ANQGSEA. The germline V and J ends were trimmed by 6 bases and 3 bases, with 17 bases remaining between them. The CDR3 length is 14 residues. The CDR3 coding sequence is TGCAGCGTCGCCAATGAGGGAGGCTACACTGAAGCTTTCTTT. Translating it yields CSVANEGGYTEAFF.